Below, 30 T cell receptor beta chains from the same sample are listed, as sequenced in a study of technical replicates of blood from several donors. Profiling relied on immunoSEQ multiplex PCR, and the TCRdb table lists in-frame clones only, not all of them. The profile shows 65,000 to 90,000 clones, just over 90% of them singletons. The sequenced sample consisted of T cells isolated from PBMCs. These receptors originate from a human donor in good health.

The V gene is TRBV7-2, the J gene TRBJ2-5, with 8 bases fitting TRBD1. The CDR3 consists of 14 residues. Germline CDR1 and CDR2: SGHTA and FQGNSA. V lost 2 bases to trimming and J lost 3 bases; unmatched junction nucleotides: 2. The CDR3 sequence: CASSLSGGKETQYF. The CDR3 DNA sequence: TGTGCCAGCAGCTTATCAGGGGGCAAAGAGACCCAGTACTTC.

The chain carries TRBV15 and TRBJ2-5, with D maybe TRBD2 (5 bases). The CDR3 is 16 amino acids. Trimming cost V 3 bases and J 4 bases, with 18 bases left between them. Germline-derived CDR1 and CDR2 are LNHNV and YYDKDF (reference sequence). The CDR3 here is CATSSPTRSAGETQYF. The CDR3 bases are TGTGCCACCAGCAGTCCAACCCGTAGCGCGGGAGAGACCCAGTACTTC.

The chain carries TRBV7-3 and TRBJ2-1, with 7 nucleotides matching TRBD2. In germline, CDR1 is SGHTA, CDR2 FQGTGA. The CDR3 is made up of 14 amino acids. After removal of 8 bases from V and 0 bases from J, the junction contained 4 bases not matched to a gene. The CDR3 region is CASGPSGSYNEQFF. CDR3 in DNA: TGTGCCAGCGGGCCTAGCGGCTCCTACAATGAGCAGTTCTTC.

In DNA, the CDR3 is TGTGCCAGCAGGTACAGGGGAGGCAATCAGCCCCAGCATTTT. This gives the protein CASRYRGGNQPQHF. The V call is TRBV2, the J call TRBJ1-5; 7 nucleotides match TRBD1. The CDR3 spans 14 residues. V was pared by 6 bases and J by 2 bases, with 4 bases of the junction left unmatched. From germline, CDR1 is SNHLY and CDR2 FYNNEI.

The chain employs TRBV9 and TRBJ1-5; 8 bases fit TRBD1. Trimming took 4 bases from V and 7 from J; bases not matched to a gene: 10. The germline CDR1 and CDR2 sequences are SGDLS and YYNGEE. The CDR3 runs 15 residues. CDR3: CASSSGQGFLQPQHF. As DNA, the CDR3 is TGTGCCAGCAGCTCAGGACAGGGATTTTTGCAGCCCCAGCATTTT. The full variable domain, with the rest looked up from reference TRBV9 and TRBJ1-5, is DSGVTQTPKHLITATGQRVTLRCSPRSGDLSVYWYQQSLDQGLQFLIQYYNGEERAKGNILERFSAQQFPDLHSELNLSSLELGDSALYFCASSSGQGFLQPQHFGDGTRLSIL.

The CDR3 loop is CAWTRNLNYNEQFF. The CDR3, as DNA: TGTGCCTGGACCCGTAACCTAAATTACAATGAGCAGTTCTTC. The V call is TRBV30, the J call TRBJ2-1; D is unresolved. This CDR3 region has 14 residues. Germline V gene sequence: CDR1 GTSNPN, CDR2 SVGIG (reference sequence). V was shortened by 4 bases and J by 4 bases, with 14 bases between the two germline ends.

The chain uses TRBV5-4 and TRBJ1-5, with 7 nucleotides matching TRBD1. Germline trimming cut 4 bases from V and 0 bases from J; bases unmatched to any gene: 10. Looked up from germline, CDR1 is SGHNT and CDR2 is YYREEE (reference sequence). The CDR3 covers 17 residues. CDR3 nucleotide sequence: TGTGCCAGCAGCCTCGGGACAGCACGTTATAGCAATCAGCCCCAGCATTTT. It yields the protein CASSLGTARYSNQPQHF.

This clone came up once. The DNA for the CDR3 is TGTGCCAGCACCGAAGTTAGGGAGAACCGCGAGCAGTACTTC. Protein: CASTEVRENREQYF. This chain links TRBV2 with TRBJ2-7, with D perhaps TRBD2 (5 bases). There are 14 residues in the CDR3. The V and J ends lost 7 bases and 6 bases respectively, with 19 bases between them. Germline CDR1 and CDR2: SNHLY and FYNNEI.

CDR3 sequence: CASSTRQANHYGYTF. The CDR3 coding sequence is TGTGCCAGTAGTACCAGACAGGCTAACCACTATGGCTACACCTTC. The gene calls are TRBV19 and TRBJ1-2; a weak D match, TRBD1 (6 bases). Between the trimmed V and J ends, which lost 4 bases and 3 bases, there was a span of 15 bases. Germline V gene lookup returns CDR1 LNHDA and CDR2 SQIVND (reference sequence). The CDR3 sequence is 15 residues long.

This rearrangement joins TRBV7-9 to TRBJ2-7; tentatively, D is TRBD1 (6 bases). The germline V gene encodes CDR1 SEHNR and CDR2 FQNEAQ (reference sequence). This CDR3 contains 13 residues. V lost 3 bases and J lost 5, with 11 bases in between. The CDR3 spells CASSFIPGDEQYF. The CDR3 DNA reads TGTGCCAGCAGCTTTATCCCAGGGGACGAGCAGTACTTC.

The chain couples TRBV2 to TRBJ2-5, with 7 positions matching TRBD1. V lost 6 bases to trimming and J lost 4 bases; unmatched junction nucleotides: 14. The CDR3 runs 16 residues. Germline V gene sequence: CDR1 SNHLY, CDR2 FYNNEI. The CDR3 sequence is CASSNPSNRGAETQYF. In DNA form, the CDR3 reads TGTGCCAGCAGCAACCCCTCCAACAGGGGCGCAGAGACCCAGTACTTC.

The gene calls are TRBV29-1 and TRBJ1-2; 9 nucleotides align to TRBD1. The CDR3 sequence is 16 residues long. V was pared by 8 bases and J by 4 bases, with 17 bases of the junction left unmatched. Germline CDR1 reads SQVTM; CDR2 reads ANQGSEA. CDR3: CSTPGTGFISCYGYTF. The CDR3 nucleotides read TGCAGCACACCCGGGACAGGGTTCATCTCTTGCTATGGCTACACCTTC.

This chain connects TRBV27 to TRBJ1-5; D is possibly TRBD1 (5 bases). The CDR3 spans 13 residues. CDR1 and CDR2 (germline): MNHEY, SMNVEV (reference sequence). The ends were cut back, 6 bases at V and 2 bases at J, with 8 bases in the middle. The CDR3 nucleotides read TGTGCCAGCAGGGAGACAGGCAATCAGCCCCAGCATTTT. Its protein is CASRETGNQPQHF.

With regard to this clone: The same CDR3 also results from other DNA sequences found in this sample. The chain carries TRBV5-1 and TRBJ2-1; D remains unclear. The CDR3 contains 12 residues. Deletions cut 0 bases from V and 6 bases from J, with 4 bases between. Per the germline V gene, CDR1 is SGHRS and CDR2 is YFSETQ. The CDR3 DNA is TGCGCCAGCAGCTTGGGAGGCAATGAGCAGTTCTTC. Amino acid sequence: CASSLGGNEQFF.

The chain combines TRBV19 with TRBJ1-2, with 12 nucleotides matching TRBD1. Germline assignment: CDR1 LNHDA and CDR2 SQIVND (reference sequence). CDR3 length equals 16 residues. Trimming removed 4 bases from V and 2 bases from J; junction bases left unmatched: 5. This CDR3 reads CASSTGTGGLNYGYTF. The CDR3 DNA reads TGTGCCAGTAGTACAGGGACAGGGGGCTTAAACTATGGCTACACCTTC.

The V gene is TRBV10-3, the J gene TRBJ2-1, with 7 bases fitting TRBD1. Looked up from germline, CDR1 is ENHRY and CDR2 is SYGVKD. V shed 3 bases and J 8 bases; nucleotides not matched to a gene: 4. This CDR3 has 13 residues. Here the CDR3 DNA reads TGTGCCATCAGTGAAGGGGGCTCGCATGAGCAGTTCTTC. This sequence encodes CAISEGGSHEQFF.

The genes are TRBV5-1 and TRBJ2-7; 7 bases are shared with TRBD1. Germline V gene data show CDR1 as SGHRS and CDR2 as YFSETQ. This CDR3 region has 15 residues. J gave up 4 bases and V 5 bases, and 12 bases lay outside the gene matches. The CDR3 sequence is CASREATGVLYEQYF. The CDR3 coding sequence is TGCGCCAGCAGGGAGGCCACAGGGGTCTTGTACGAGCAGTACTTC.

V is TRBV28 and J is TRBJ2-2; D may be TRBD2 (6 bases). This CDR3 region has 15 residues. The germline gives CDR1 MDHEN, CDR2 SYDVKM. V dropped 3 bases and J dropped 1 base, with 9 bases sitting between them. CDR3 residues: CASSFAGRNTGELFF. The CDR3 nucleotides are TGTGCCAGCAGTTTTGCCGGGAGGAACACCGGGGAGCTGTTTTTT.

The gene calls are TRBV9 and TRBJ2-3, with a tentative D call TRBD1 (5 bases). Germline V gene sequence: CDR1 SGDLS, CDR2 YYNGEE. The CDR3 sequence is 13 residues long. The V gene lost 6 bases and the J gene lost 3 bases, with 11 bases spanning the gap. The CDR3 here is CASMGQATDTQYF. For the CDR3, the DNA is TGTGCCAGCATGGGGCAGGCAACAGATACGCAGTATTTT.

The V and J genes are TRBV25-1 and TRBJ1-2; unclear D gene. With 2 bases removed from V and 7 bases from J, the gap between germline ends came to 8 bases. Germline CDR1 MGHDK, CDR2 SYGVNS. CDR3 length: 12 residues. The CDR3 loop reads CASSEGGSGYTF. CDR3 DNA sequence: TGTGCCAGCAGTGAAGGTGGCAGTGGCTACACCTTC.

V usage is TRBV7-9 and J usage is TRBJ2-7, with a tentative D call TRBD2 (6 bases). The germline gives CDR1 SEHNR, CDR2 FQNEAQ (reference sequence). This CDR3 spans 11 amino acids. The V end lost 8 bases, the J end lost 4 bases, and 9 bases lay between the germline ends. The CDR3, as DNA: TGTGCCAGCGTTAGCGGATACGAGCAGTACTTC. This gives the protein CASVSGYEQYF.

The gene calls are TRBV11-2 and TRBJ2-5; 9 nucleotides match TRBD2. Losses at the gene ends were 4 bases for V and 0 bases for J; bases not matched to a gene: 9. Looked up from germline, CDR1 is SGHAT and CDR2 is FQNNGV. The length of the CDR3 is 17 residues. The CDR3: CASSSRLAEVDQETQYF. The CDR3, as DNA: TGTGCCAGCAGCTCTCGACTAGCGGAGGTGGACCAAGAGACCCAGTACTTC.

The chain has TRBV5-4 and TRBJ2-5; 7 nucleotides align to TRBD2. This CDR3 has 15 residues. The germline V gene encodes CDR1 SGHNT and CDR2 YYREEE (reference sequence). Trimming at V came to 1 base and at J to 1 base, leaving 4 bases not matched to a gene. The CDR3 protein is CASSLPGTTQETQYF. The CDR3 region has the DNA TGTGCCAGCAGCTTGCCCGGGACTACCCAAGAGACCCAGTACTTC.

J is TRBJ1-2 and V is TRBV2, with D perhaps matching TRBD1 (6 bases). CDR1 and CDR2 from the germline V gene are SNHLY and FYNNEI. CDR3 length equals 13 residues. V was shortened by 5 bases and J by 8 bases, with 15 bases between the two germline ends. CDR3 amino acids: CASSTGHVWGYTF. The DNA for the CDR3 is TGTGCCAGCAGTACAGGGCATGTATGGGGCTACACCTTC. The full variable domain, completed using reference TRBV2 and TRBJ1-2, is EPEVTQTPSHQVTQMGQEVILRCVPISNHLYFYWYRQILGQKVEFLVSFYNNEISEKSEIFDDQFSVERPDGSNFTLKIRSTKLEDSAMYFCASSTGHVWGYTFGSGTRLTVV.

This clone was counted a single time. CDR3 bases: TGTGCCAGCAGTTATTCCCCCGGGACTCCAGCCTACGAGCAGTACTTC. The encoded protein is CASSYSPGTPAYEQYF. The rearrangement uses TRBV6-5 and TRBJ2-7, with D possibly being TRBD2 (6 bases). Germline V gene data show CDR1 as MNHEY and CDR2 as SVGAGI. The CDR3 is 16 amino acids. Between the trimmed V and J ends, which lost 3 bases and 2 bases, there was a span of 17 bases.

V gene TRBV5-1 combines with J gene TRBJ2-3, with TRBD2 matching over 9 bases. With 0 bases clipped from V and 3 bases from J, the junction kept 8 bases outside the gene matches. In germline, CDR1 is SGHRS, CDR2 YFSETQ. The CDR3 covers 17 residues. CDR3 DNA: TGCGCCAGCAGCTTGGCCGCAGCGGGGGGTACGACAGATACGCAGTATTTT. Its translation: CASSLAAAGGTTDTQYF.

The chain employs TRBV5-5 and TRBJ2-1; D not certain. CDR1 and CDR2 (germline): SGHKS, YYEKEE (reference sequence). This CDR3 spans 15 amino acids. Trimming removed 1 base from V and 0 bases from J, with 8 bases in between. The CDR3 protein is CASSLFDSSYNEQFF. The CDR3 DNA is TGTGCCAGCAGCTTGTTCGATAGCTCCTACAATGAGCAGTTCTTC.

The genes are TRBV6-5 and TRBJ1-1; D uncertain. Looked up from germline, CDR1 is MNHEY and CDR2 is SVGAGI. V lost 0 bases and J 0 bases, leaving 11 bases between the germline ends. The CDR3 runs 16 residues. DNA of the CDR3: TGTGCCAGCAGTTACTCAGCGGGCATAATGAACACTGAAGCTTTCTTT. Protein sequence: CASSYSAGIMNTEAFF.

The chain carries TRBV23-1 and TRBJ1-5, with 10 bases identical to TRBD1. TRBV23-1 is an open reading frame, and its role is uncertain. CDR3 size: 20 residues. After removal of 6 bases from V and 3 bases from J, the junction contained 20 bases not matched to a gene. The CDR3 is CASSSKPKIPGQGLNQPQHF. For the CDR3, the DNA is TGCGCCAGCAGCTCAAAACCTAAAATTCCGGGACAGGGGCTCAATCAGCCCCAGCATTTT.

This clone was picked up one time. V and J are TRBV7-9 and TRBJ2-7; D uncertain. The CDR3 sequence is 11 residues long. Looked up from germline, CDR1 is SEHNR and CDR2 is FQNEAQ (reference sequence). With 4 bases removed from V and 9 bases from J, the gap between germline ends came to 10 bases. The CDR3 DNA reads as TGTGCCAGCAGCTCGATGACGGGGCAGTACTTC. As protein: CASSSMTGQYF.